A selection of T cell receptor beta chains follows, all from one sample in a study of Ad26.COV2.S vaccination and SARS-CoV-2 variants. Clones were sequenced by immunoSEQ multiplex PCR, and TCRdb holds only the in-frame ones, with some missing. The data hold 350,000 to 400,000 clones, with 88% observed a single time. The material was peripheral blood, obtained in a trial of Ad26.COV2.S vaccine versus placebo. Receptors were obtained from a person between 18 and 65 years old who received the Ad26.COV2.S COVID-19 vaccine or a placebo. The CDR3 runs from the conserved cysteine through the conserved F or W. Each record gives: clone size, D gene, J gene, V gene, CDR3 DNA, CDR3 protein. D genes are given only for firm matches. Clone size is given for some rows only: seen once, a few or many times, or a class if the clone is expanded.

-	-	TRBJ2-5	TRBV5-4	TGTGCCAGCAGCCACGGGGGACTCAGGGAGACCCAGTACTTC	CASSHGGLRETQYF
-	-	TRBJ1-2	TRBV5-5	TGTGCCAGCAGCATTGTTGTGGAGAGAACCTATGGCTACACCTTC	CASSIVVERTYGYTF
-	TRBD1	TRBJ1-2	TRBV6-2/TRBV6-3	TGTGCCAGCAGTTACTCGATTTTCGGGACAGGGGTGACCTATGGCTACACCTTC	CASSYSIFGTGVTYGYTF
-	TRBD1	TRBJ1-2	TRBV5-5	TGTGCCAGCAGCCCGGGACAGAACTATGGCTACACCTTC	CASSPGQNYGYTF
once	TRBD2	TRBJ2-1	TRBV27	TGTGCCAGCAGTATTAGCGGGGGGCCCCATGAGCAGTTCTTC	CASSISGGPHEQFF
-	-	TRBJ1-1	TRBV6-5	TGTGCCAGCAGTCGCGTAACCCAGGGGAGCACTGAAGCTTTCTTT	CASSRVTQGSTEAFF
-	TRBD2	TRBJ2-2	TRBV5-4	TGTGCCAGCAGCTTGGAAGGACTAGCCTGGACCGGGGAGCTGTTTTTT	CASSLEGLAWTGELFF
-	-	TRBJ2-1	TRBV6-2/TRBV6-3	TGTGCCAGCAGTTACTCGAATACTCTCTCCTACAATGAGCAGTTCTTC	CASSYSNTLSYNEQFF
-	-	TRBJ1-4	TRBV18	TGTGCCAGCTCACCAAACAGAGGTGACAAACTGTTTTTT	CASSPNRGDKLFF
-	TRBD1	TRBJ1-2	TRBV7-6	TGTGCCAGCAGCTTATATAACGGGGGGACAGGGGCCAACTATGGCTACACCTTC	CASSLYNGGTGANYGYTF
-	-	TRBJ2-2	TRBV11-2	TGTGCCAGCAGCTTAACCGGCTCCCAGGGGAGTGGCGGGGAGCTGTTTTTT	CASSLTGSQGSGGELFF
-	-	TRBJ1-4	TRBV7-9	TGTGCCAGCAGCTTAGCCGGGACGGATAAACTGTTTTTT	CASSLAGTDKLFF
-	-	TRBJ1-1	TRBV4-1	TGCGCCAGCAGCCAAGTGTGGCAGACCCCTGAAGCTTTCTTT	CASSQVWQTPEAFF
few	-	TRBJ1-1	TRBV5-4	TGTGCCAGCAGCGGCCCTAACACTGAAGCTTTCTTT	CASSGPNTEAFF
-	-	TRBJ1-1	TRBV6-6	TGTGCCAGCAGGGGGAACTTTGCCACTGAAGCTTTCTTT	CASRGNFATEAFF
-	TRBD1	TRBJ2-2	TRBV11-2	TGTGCCAGCAGAACCGAGCAGGGGGCGCGGAACACCGGGGAGCTGTTTTTT	CASRTEQGARNTGELFF
-	-	TRBJ1-4	TRBV6-5	TGTGCCAGCCGGGACCCATCAACTAATGAAAAACTGTTTTTT	CASRDPSTNEKLFF
-	TRBD1	TRBJ2-7	TRBV25-1	TGTGCCAGCAGGGCGGGACAGGGGGCCAGCGAGCAGTACTTC	CASRAGQGASEQYF
-	-	TRBJ1-1	TRBV5-1	TGCGCCAGCAGTTTTGAAGCCCACCCGAACACTGAAGCTTTCTTT	CASSFEAHPNTEAFF
-	-	TRBJ2-3	TRBV7-9	TGTGCCAGCAGCTTTCGACAGAGCACAGATACGCAGTATTTT	CASSFRQSTDTQYF
-	-	TRBJ2-3	TRBV5-4	TGTGCCAGCAGCGAGAGCGGAACCACAGATACGCAGTATTTT	CASSESGTTDTQYF
-	-	TRBJ1-1	TRBV19	TGTGCCAGCCGGCCCGGGGAGGGCACTGAAGCTTTCTTT	CASRPGEGTEAFF
-	-	TRBJ1-5	TRBV6-6	TGTGCCAGCAGGGGGTGGGACACGGAGGGCAATCAGCCCCAGCATTTT	CASRGWDTEGNQPQHF
-	-	TRBJ2-3	TRBV7-9	TGTGCCAGCAGCCCGCTAGGGGGGACGGGCACAGATACGCAGTATTTT	CASSPLGGTGTDTQYF
-	TRBD1	TRBJ1-2	TRBV27	TGTGCCAGCAGGAGGGACAGAGCTAACTATGGCTACACCTTC	CASRRDRANYGYTF
many	-	TRBJ2-7	TRBV5-1	TGCGCCAGCAGCTTAGGCTCAGGGAATAGCTACTACGAGCAGTACTTC	CASSLGSGNSYYEQYF
-	-	TRBJ2-2	TRBV6-2/TRBV6-3	TGTGCCAGCAGCCCGTGGGTTACCGGGGAGCTGTTTTTT	CASSPWVTGELFF
-	TRBD1	TRBJ1-1	TRBV6-5	TGTGCCAGCAGTTACGACCGGGACAGTGAAGCTTTCTTT	CASSYDRDSEAFF
-	TRBD2	TRBJ2-7	TRBV6-2/TRBV6-3	TGTGCCAGCAGCCGCGCGGGAGCGGGGGGCGGCTACGAGCAGTACTTC	CASSRAGAGGGYEQYF
few	-	TRBJ1-1	TRBV5-5	TGTGCCAGCAGCTTTATTGGGAAAACTGAAGCTTTCTTT	CASSFIGKTEAFF
-	-	TRBJ1-2	TRBV9	TGTGCCAGCAGCCCTAGGGTACGGGGGCACTATGGCTACACCTTC	CASSPRVRGHYGYTF
few	-	TRBJ1-1	TRBV4-1	TGCGCCAGCAGCCAAGCGGGAATGAACACTGAAGCTTTCTTT	CASSQAGMNTEAFF
-	-	TRBJ2-7	TRBV23-1	TGCGCCAGCAGTCAGGGCTCGAGCGGGCAGGGCTACGAGCAGTACTTC	CASSQGSSGQGYEQYF
-	-	TRBJ2-5	TRBV5-1	TGCGCCAGCAGTAACAGGGGCGGGGAGGAGACCCAGTACTTC	CASSNRGGEETQYF
-	-	TRBJ1-5	TRBV19	TGTGCCAGTAGTAATAGCAATCAGCCCCAGCATTTT	CASSNSNQPQHF
-	TRBD1	TRBJ2-3	TRBV4-1	TGCGCCAGCAGCCCCACAGGGGCAGATACGCAGTATTTT	CASSPTGADTQYF
-	-	TRBJ2-3	TRBV25-1	TGTGCCAGCAGTCCCGGTGGCCTCGCTAGCACAGATACGCAGTATTTT	CASSPGGLASTDTQYF
-	TRBD1	TRBJ2-6	TRBV18	TGTGCCAGCTCACCACAAGGGGGCTTTACTGGGGCCAACGTCCTGACTTTC	CASSPQGGFTGANVLTF
-	-	TRBJ2-7	TRBV20-1	TGCAGTGTGGGGATTAAGCAGTACTTC	CSVGIKQYF
-	-	TRBJ2-5	TRBV19	TGTGCCAGTAGTATAGGCGGTCCGGGACAAGAGACCCAGTACTTC	CASSIGGPGQETQYF
few	-	TRBJ1-2	TRBV27	TGTGCCAGCAGTTTATCGCACGGGGGTTCCGGGGGCTACACCTTC	CASSLSHGGSGGYTF
-	TRBD2	TRBJ2-5	TRBV5-1	TGCGCCAGCAGCTCACGACTAGCGGGGTTGGAGACCCAGTACTTC	CASSSRLAGLETQYF
-	TRBD1	TRBJ1-3	TRBV7-9	TGTGCCAGCAGCTTAATTGGGACAGGGACAAGAAACACCATATATTTT	CASSLIGTGTRNTIYF